The 27 T cell receptor beta chains below all came from one sample that was sequenced in a study of metastatic and nonmetastatic thyroid tumors. TCRdb reassembled clones from the PCR reads with MiXCR. The sample lists roughly 40,000 clones; 9% to 14% were seen once. Each patient went into thyroid surgery without having received any treatment. Sequenced sample: blood. The origin of the receptors is a male donor with papillary thyroid cancer or a benign thyroid nodule (not recorded which). Some clones in this sample may be carry-over from other donors' samples.

There are a few counts of this clone. A much larger clone lies one base from this, so it may be a read error. At the DNA level, this CDR3 is encoded by other sequences in the same sample as well. The rearrangement links TRBV19 to TRBJ2-7, with TRBD2 matching over 7 bases. The CDR3 length is 17 residues. J was trimmed by 3 bases and V by 6 bases; bases with no gene match: 17. Germline CDR1 and CDR2: LNHDA and SQIVND (reference sequence). The CDR3 region is CASSPNCMAASGYEQYF. The CDR3, as DNA: TGTGCCAGTAGCCCAAATTGTATGGCGGCTAGCGGCTACGAGCAGTACTTC.

This clone has at least ten counts. The chain recombines TRBV7-2 with TRBJ1-1; D gene uncertain. Germline V CDR1 and CDR2: SGHTA, FQGNSA. The CDR3 loop spans 14 amino acids. V lost 1 base, J lost 1 base, and 7 bases lay in between. The CDR3 loop is CASSLGPANTEAFF. The CDR3 DNA reads as TGTGCCAGCAGCTTAGGTCCAGCGAACACTGAAGCTTTCTTT. Supplemented by reference TRBV7-2 and TRBJ1-1, the full variable domain reads GAGVSQSPSNKVTEKGKDVELRCDPISGHTALYWYRQSLGQGLEFLIYFQGNSAPDKSGLPSDRFSAERTGGSVSTLTIQRTQQEDSAVYLCASSLGPANTEAFFGQGTRLTVV.

V usage is TRBV5-1 and J usage is TRBJ2-3; D is possibly TRBD1 or TRBD2 (5 bases each). The V gene lost 0 bases and the J gene lost 0 bases, with 5 bases spanning the gap. Per germline, CDR1 SGHRS and CDR2 YFSETQ. This CDR3 is 14 amino acids long. The CDR3 sequence is CASSLGDSTDTQYF. The CDR3 DNA follows: TGCGCCAGCAGCTTGGGGGACAGCACAGATACGCAGTATTTT.

Ten or more counts support this clone. The V and J genes are TRBV6-4 and TRBJ2-1, with 7 nucleotides matching TRBD2. V lost 2 bases, J lost 6 bases, and 7 bases stayed unmatched. Germline-derived CDR1 and CDR2 are MRHNA and SNTAGT. The CDR3 totals 15 residues. The CDR3, as DNA: TGTGCCAGCAGTGACGAGGCGGGAGCTGGCAATGAGCAGTTCTTC. The encoded protein is CASSDEAGAGNEQFF.

About this clone itself: Mismatch with germline at one junction end may stem from a read error. The V and J genes are TRBV12-3 or TRBV12-4 and TRBJ1-5, with D possibly TRBD1 on 6 matching bases. This CDR3 comprises 15 residues. The CDR3 coding sequence is TGTGCCAGCAGTCTACCGGGACACCTGAATCATCCCCAGCATTTT. It specifies CASSLPGHLNHPQHF.

The sample holds many counts of this clone. The V and J genes are TRBV28 and TRBJ2-2, with unresolved D. V was clipped by 6 bases and J by 3 bases, with 2 bases between them. The CDR3 loop spans 11 amino acids. The V gene's germline CDR1 is MDHEN and CDR2 SYDVKM. The CDR3 DNA reads as TGTGCCAGCAGGGACACCGGGGAGCTGTTTTTT. Amino acid sequence: CASRDTGELFF.

Many counts were recorded for this clone. The rearrangement links TRBV12-3 or TRBV12-4 to TRBJ1-1; unclear D gene. The CDR3 contains 15 residues. Trimming cost V 3 bases and J 1 base, with 12 bases left between them. CDR3 amino acids: CASSLNRKENTEAFF. In DNA form, the CDR3 reads TGTGCCAGCAGTTTGAATCGGAAGGAGAACACTGAAGCTTTCTTT.

This clone has a handful of counts. The junction does not match germline at one end; this may be a read error. The chain carries TRBV10-2 and TRBJ1-6, with D perhaps TRBD1 (6 bases). This CDR3 has 17 residues. Germline V gene sequence: CDR1 WSHSY, CDR2 SAAADI. The CDR3 loop reads CASSHTSPTGQGSPLNF. The CDR3 DNA follows: TGCGCCAGCAGCCACACATCACCAACAGGGCAGGGTTCACCCCTCAACTTT.

Many counts were recorded for this clone. This chain uses TRBV5-4 with TRBJ2-7, with D uncertain. There are 15 residues in the CDR3. V lost 0 bases and J 3 bases, leaving 13 bases between the germline ends. CDR1 SGHNT and CDR2 YYREEE come from the germline V gene (reference sequence). CDR3 in amino acids: CASSLGQATYYEQYF. CDR3 coding DNA: TGTGCCAGCAGCTTGGGCCAGGCTACATACTACGAGCAGTACTTC.

This clone is a singleton in its sample. The V call is TRBV3-1, the J call TRBJ1-5; a possible D gene is TRBD1 (6 bases). CDR1 is LGHDT and CDR2 is YNNKEL in the germline V gene (reference sequence). The CDR3 contains 16 residues. The germline V and J ends were trimmed by 0 bases and 6 bases, with 15 bases remaining between them. The CDR3 DNA reads TGTGCCAGCAGCCAAGATGAAGGGGGGTTAATTCAGCCCCAGCATTTT. It codes for CASSQDEGGLIQPQHF.

This clone has at least ten counts. The chain uses TRBV30 and TRBJ2-3, with a tentative D call TRBD2 (6 bases). V was shortened by 3 bases and J by 4 bases, with 8 bases between the two germline ends. The germline CDR1 and CDR2 sequences are GTSNPN and SVGIG (reference sequence). The CDR3 covers 12 residues. In DNA, the CDR3 is TGTGCCTGGAGGAGGGAGGCAGATACGCAGTATTTT. As protein: CAWRREADTQYF.

This clone was seen ten or more times. The same CDR3 can be traced to other DNA sequences in this sample. This rearrangement joins TRBV2 to TRBJ2-1; 12 nucleotides agree with TRBD1. J gave up 5 bases and V 5 bases, and 7 bases lay outside the gene matches. Germline-derived CDR1 and CDR2 are SNHLY and FYNNEI. The CDR3 loop spans 16 amino acids. CDR3 loop: CASSSGTGGVDNEQFF. The DNA of the CDR3 is TGTGCCAGCAGTTCCGGGACAGGGGGCGTCGACAATGAGCAGTTCTTC.

This clone came up many times. V is TRBV28 and J is TRBJ2-7; D may be TRBD2 (7 bases). The germline V gene encodes CDR1 MDHEN and CDR2 SYDVKM. V was clipped by 4 bases and J by 2 bases, with 15 bases between them. The CDR3 is 15 amino acids. CDR3 protein: CASSSGGGRPYEQYF. CDR3 coding DNA: TGTGCCAGCAGTTCTGGGGGGGGGCGCCCCTACGAGCAGTACTTC. Filled out from reference TRBV28 and TRBJ2-7, the complete variable domain reads DVKVTQSSRYLVKRTGEKVFLECVQDMDHENMFWYRQDPGLGLRLIYFSYDVKMKEKGDIPEGYSVSREKKERFSLILESASTNQTSMYLCASSSGGGRPYEQYFGPGTRLTVT.

This clone was detected only a few times. A much larger clonotype is one base distant, so this may be a read error. Other DNA sequences in this specimen translate into the identical CDR3. CDR3 sequence (DNA): TGTGCCAGCAGCTTAGAGCTGGGTAGGACGGCGGGAGGAGCCGAGCAGTACTTC. Its protein is CASSLELGRTAGGAEQYF. V gene TRBV11-2 combines with J gene TRBJ2-7; 8 bases agree with TRBD2. Germline V gives CDR1 SGHAT, CDR2 FQNNGV. J was trimmed by 6 bases and V by 0 bases; bases with no gene match: 16. CDR3 size: 18 residues.

This clone was observed at least ten times. This chain links TRBV6-2 or TRBV6-3 with TRBJ2-3, with a weak D call TRBD2 (5 bases). The V and J ends lost 2 bases and 1 base respectively, with 19 bases between them. CDR1 and CDR2 from the germline V gene are MNHEY and SVGEGT. The CDR3 covers 18 residues. In DNA form, the CDR3 reads TGTGCCAGCAGTTACAACACTAGACTGGGGTTCGGCACAGATACGCAGTATTTT. Translating it yields CASSYNTRLGFGTDTQYF.

In its sample, this clone was seen many times. The junction differs from germline at one of its ends, possibly a read error. This chain uses TRBV12-3 or TRBV12-4 with TRBJ1-1; D is perhaps TRBD1 (5 bases). This CDR3 has 13 residues. The CDR3 DNA follows: TGTGCCAGCACTTTACAGGAGAACACTGAAGCTTTCTTT. This encodes CASTLQENTEAFF.

About this clone: At the DNA level, this CDR3 is encoded by other sequences in the same sample as well. The chain links TRBV5-4 to TRBJ2-7; D is unresolved. CDR1 SGHNT and CDR2 YYREEE come from the germline V gene (reference sequence). This CDR3 is built from 15 residues. The V and J ends lost 3 bases and 0 bases respectively, with 13 bases between them. CDR3 amino acids: CASSSPEDSSYEQYF. CDR3 coding DNA: TGTGCCAGCAGCTCCCCAGAAGATAGCTCCTACGAGCAGTACTTC.

In this sample, this clone turned up many times. The chain uses TRBV11-1 and TRBJ2-7; no reliable D call. The V gene lost 2 bases and the J gene lost 0 bases, with 5 bases spanning the gap. CDR1 is SGHAT, CDR2 FQDESV, per germline (reference sequence). The CDR3 is 13 amino acids. CDR3 protein: CASSLSSSYEQYF. The CDR3 nucleotides are TGTGCCAGCAGCTTATCTAGCTCCTACGAGCAGTACTTC.

This clone was detected many times. V is TRBV11-2 and J is TRBJ1-2; 12 bases fit TRBD1. The length of the CDR3 is 16 residues. V lost 6 bases to trimming and J lost 3 bases; unmatched junction nucleotides: 8. Germline V gives CDR1 SGHAT, CDR2 FQNNGV. The DNA for the CDR3 is TGTGCCAGCAGGGCCGCGGGGACAGGGGGCTACTATGGCTACACCTTC. Amino acid sequence: CASRAAGTGGYYGYTF.

The V call is TRBV3-1, the J call TRBJ2-5, with unresolved D. Germline V lookup: CDR1 LGHDT, CDR2 YNNKEL (reference sequence). Trimming took off 0 bases at V and 4 bases at J, with 6 bases between the two ends. The CDR3 has 13 residues. The CDR3 bases are TGTGCCAGCAGCCAAGATTGGGGAGAGACCCAGTACTTC. It yields the protein CASSQDWGETQYF.

This clone appeared many times. The chain uses TRBV19 and TRBJ2-5; D possibly matches TRBD1 or TRBD2 (5 bases each). Germline values: CDR1 LNHDA, CDR2 SQIVND (reference sequence). The V end lost 6 bases, the J end lost 0 bases, and 14 bases lay between the germline ends. This CDR3 has 15 amino acids. CDR3 amino acids: CASRKGPQYQETQYF. CDR3 coding DNA: TGTGCCAGTAGGAAGGGACCTCAGTACCAAGAGACCCAGTACTTC.

This clone was seen a handful of times. At one end the junction does not follow the germline gene, possibly because of a read error. The rearrangement links TRBV6-1 to TRBJ1-2, with D maybe TRBD1 (6 bases). Germline lookup yields CDR1 MNHNS and CDR2 SASEGT. This CDR3 is built from 14 residues. The CDR3 protein is CASSDIPGAGGYAF. CDR3 bases: TGTGCCAGCAGTGATATTCCGGGGGCGGGGGGCTACGCCTTC.

This clone was seen repeatedly, ten times or more. The chain links TRBV7-2 to TRBJ1-5, with D uncertain. Germline assignment: CDR1 SGHTA and CDR2 FQGNSA. The CDR3 spans 15 residues. V shed 0 bases and J shed 1 base, with 7 bases lying between them. The CDR3 region has the DNA TGTGCCAGCAGCTTAGCGTCAGTAAGCAATCAGCCCCAGCATTTT. This codes for CASSLASVSNQPQHF.

This clone has ten or more counts. The CDR3 sequence is CASSVGQPRYEQYF. The CDR3 DNA reads as TGTGCCAGCAGCGTCGGACAGCCGCGATACGAGCAGTACTTC. V and J are TRBV11-1 and TRBJ2-7, with D possibly TRBD1 on 6 matching bases. Per the germline V gene, CDR1 is SGHAT and CDR2 is FQDESV (reference sequence). The CDR3 has 14 amino acids. V dropped 5 bases and J dropped 4 bases, with 15 bases sitting between them.

This clone was seen only a few times. The chain has TRBV30 and TRBJ1-1; no clear D gene. Deletions cut 1 base from V and 4 bases from J, with 7 bases between. The CDR3 totals 12 residues. Germline V gives CDR1 GTSNPN, CDR2 SVGIG (reference sequence). The CDR3 reads CAWSEGTTEAFF. The CDR3 DNA is TGTGCCTGGAGTGAGGGTACCACTGAAGCTTTCTTT.

This clone was picked up many times. V is TRBV20-1 and J is TRBJ2-3; 9 bases are shared with TRBD2. Unmatched junction bases numbered 4, after V lost 7 bases and J lost 5 bases. This CDR3 region has 12 residues. The germline V gene encodes CDR1 DFQATT and CDR2 SNEGSKA (reference sequence). In nucleotides, the CDR3 is TGCAGTGTATCTAGCGGGGTAGATACGCAGTATTTT. This gives the protein CSVSSGVDTQYF.

This clone was counted ten times or more. V usage is TRBV2 and J usage is TRBJ1-5; D is unresolved. The CDR3 spans 13 residues. With 8 bases removed from V and 4 bases from J, the gap between germline ends came to 12 bases. Germline lookup yields CDR1 SNHLY and CDR2 FYNNEI. CDR3 in amino acids: CASQSDGNQPQHF. CDR3 coding DNA: TGTGCCAGCCAATCGGACGGTAATCAGCCCCAGCATTTT.